These 25 T cell receptor beta chains came from one sample sequenced in a study of PD-1 blockade in classical Hodgkin lymphoma. Following autologous stem cell transplantation, relapse occurred in every patient, and exposure to brentuximab vedotin varied. Clones were read by immunoSEQ multiplex PCR, and TCRdb kept only the in-frame ones, dropping some. Of about 100,000 clones in the sample, around 89% were seen once. Sample: peripheral blood mononuclear cells (PBMCs), taken before the second cycle of nivolumab. The receptors here all came from a human donor with classical Hodgkin lymphoma.

V and J are TRBV6-5 and TRBJ1-1; 10 nucleotides line up with TRBD1. The germline gives CDR1 MNHEY, CDR2 SVGAGI. The V gene end was trimmed by 5 bases and the J gene end by 1 base; junction bases not matched to a gene: 4. The CDR3 is 15 residues long. CDR3 protein: CASSGGDRGNTEAFF. The CDR3, as DNA: TGTGCCAGCAGTGGGGGGGACAGGGGGAACACTGAAGCTTTCTTT.

CDR3 sequence (DNA): TGTGCCTGGAGTAATCCTATTGAAAAACTGTTTTTT. This translates into CAWSNPIEKLFF. The V and J genes are TRBV30 and TRBJ1-4; unclear D gene. This CDR3 spans 12 amino acids. Trimming cost V 2 bases and J 7 bases, with 8 bases left between them. Germline V lookup: CDR1 GTSNPN, CDR2 SVGIG (reference sequence).

The V and J genes are TRBV27 and TRBJ1-2, with D perhaps TRBD1 (5 bases). Germline V gives CDR1 MNHEY, CDR2 SMNVEV (reference sequence). V gave up 2 bases and J gave up 5 bases, with 12 bases separating them. The length of the CDR3 is 14 residues. The CDR3 region has the DNA TGTGCCAGCAGTTTACAGGCAGGGCTATATGGCTACACCTTC. As protein: CASSLQAGLYGYTF.

This clone was found once. This sequence joins TRBV7-9 and TRBJ1-4, with a tentative D call TRBD1 (5 bases). Germline lookup yields CDR1 SEHNR and CDR2 FQNEAQ (reference sequence). V was cut by 2 bases and J by 8 bases, with 24 bases left in between. The CDR3 contains 18 residues. The CDR3 region is CASSLPTRRAERDEKLFF. CDR3 DNA sequence: TGTGCCAGCAGCTTACCCACGAGACGGGCCGAGAGGGACGAAAAACTGTTTTTT.

The CDR3 nucleotides are TGCAGCGTTGATCAGCAGGGGGGCCACGAGCAGTACTTC. Residues: CSVDQQGGHEQYF. The chain is built from TRBV29-1 and TRBJ2-7; D is possibly TRBD1 (7 bases). Germline assignment: CDR1 SQVTM and CDR2 ANQGSEA. The CDR3 consists of 13 residues. Trimming shortened V by 3 bases and J by 5 bases, and 14 bases separated the two germline ends.

The gene calls are TRBV30 and TRBJ2-7; D is undetermined. Per germline, CDR1 GTSNPN and CDR2 SVGIG (reference sequence). V was clipped by 1 base and J by 0 bases, with 7 bases between them. This CDR3 comprises 13 residues. The CDR3 bases are TGTGCCTGGAGTGAGGCGCCCTCCTACGAGCAGTACTTC. Protein product: CAWSEAPSYEQYF.

V is TRBV2 and J is TRBJ1-1; possible D gene TRBD1, 5 bases. The CDR3 totals 15 residues. V gave up 4 bases and J gave up 5 bases, with 17 bases separating them. Germline CDR1 and CDR2: SNHLY and FYNNEI. The CDR3: CASSGIGGTRTEAFF. CDR3 DNA: TGTGCCAGCAGTGGGATTGGGGGAACGCGGACTGAAGCTTTCTTT.

With regard to this clone: The same CDR3 can be traced to other DNA sequences in this sample. The chain recombines TRBV30 with TRBJ2-3, with TRBD2 identical over 10 bases. V lost 0 bases and J lost 1; bases outside the gene matches: 4. The CDR3 is made up of 16 amino acids. Germline assignment: CDR1 GTSNPN and CDR2 SVGIG (reference sequence). This CDR3 reads CAWSVGLAGGTDTQYF. CDR3 in DNA: TGTGCCTGGAGTGTTGGGCTAGCGGGGGGCACAGATACGCAGTATTTT.

This clone was observed a single time. The rearrangement joins TRBV7-6 to TRBJ2-3; the match to TRBD2 covers 15 bases. The CDR3 sequence is 18 residues long. Trimming took 4 bases from V and 2 from J; bases not matched to a gene: 7. Germline V gene sequence: CDR1 SGHVS, CDR2 FNYEAQ. DNA for the CDR3: TGTGCCAGCAGCTCGGGACTAGCGGGGGGACACTCCACAGATACGCAGTATTTT. This encodes CASSSGLAGGHSTDTQYF.

V usage is TRBV11-2 and J usage is TRBJ2-3; D may be TRBD1 or TRBD2 (5 bases each). The CDR3 has 16 residues. V was trimmed by 6 bases and J by 2 bases, leaving 18 bases between them. The V gene's germline CDR1 is SGHAT and CDR2 FQNNGV. CDR3 sequence (DNA): TGTGCCAGCAGGTCCCTCCGGGACGCCCTCACAGATACGCAGTATTTT. Translated: CASRSLRDALTDTQYF.

The chain uses TRBV7-8 and TRBJ1-6; D gene unclear. From germline, CDR1 is SGHVS and CDR2 FQNEAQ. CDR3 length: 16 amino acids. Trimming took 1 base from V and 3 from J, leaving 10 bases between them. In nucleotides, the CDR3 is TGTGCCAGCAGCTTAGGTGCTGGGTTCTATAATTCACCCCTCCACTTT. Protein product: CASSLGAGFYNSPLHF.

The genes are TRBV7-9 and TRBJ2-3; D not resolved. V was clipped by 5 bases and J by 0 bases, with 15 bases between them. Germline V gene lookup returns CDR1 SEHNR and CDR2 FQNEAQ (reference sequence). CDR3 length equals 16 residues. Written as DNA, the CDR3 is TGTGCCAGCAGCCCTGACTTTCTATCTAGCACAGATACGCAGTATTTT. This sequence encodes CASSPDFLSSTDTQYF.

This clone showed up just once. The V and J genes are TRBV5-4 and TRBJ1-2; possible D gene TRBD1, 5 bases. Trimming took 4 bases from V and 2 from J, leaving 18 bases between them. Germline loops: CDR1 SGHNT, CDR2 YYREEE (reference sequence). The CDR3 is 16 residues long. The CDR3 DNA sequence: TGTGCCAGCAGCCAACCTTCCAGACAGCTAAACTATGGCTACACCTTC. This translates into CASSQPSRQLNYGYTF.

The chain combines TRBV19 with TRBJ1-2; the D is unclear. The germline gives CDR1 LNHDA, CDR2 SQIVND (reference sequence). The CDR3 is made up of 12 amino acids. Between the trimmed V and J ends, which lost 4 bases and 5 bases, there was a span of 8 bases. The CDR3 reads CASSSTVYGYTF. DNA for the CDR3: TGTGCCAGTAGTAGCACAGTATATGGCTACACCTTC.

The chain carries TRBV4-3 and TRBJ2-3; 7 bases map to TRBD1. This CDR3 region has 15 residues. Germline V CDR1 and CDR2: LGHNA, YSLEER. V lost 1 base, J lost 2 bases, and 3 bases stayed unmatched. CDR3 region: CASSQGTGNTDTQYF. Written as DNA, the CDR3 is TGCGCCAGCAGCCAAGGGACAGGTAACACAGATACGCAGTATTTT.

The V and J genes are TRBV30 and TRBJ2-7; 10 nucleotides line up with TRBD1. This CDR3 contains 14 residues. Germline CDR1 is GTSNPN and CDR2 is SVGIG (reference sequence). The ends lost 5 bases at V and 0 bases at J; junction bases unmatched: 4. The CDR3 protein is CAWSGTGDSYEQYF. In DNA, the CDR3 is TGTGCCTGGTCTGGGACAGGGGACTCCTACGAGCAGTACTTC. Variable domain in full (rest from reference TRBV30 and TRBJ2-7): SQTIHQWPATLVQPVGSPLSLECTVEGTSNPNLYWYRQAAGRGLQLLFYSVGIGQISSEVPQNLSASRPQDRQFILSSKKLLLSDSGFYLCAWSGTGDSYEQYFGPGTRLTVT.

V gene TRBV19 combines with J gene TRBJ2-3; no definite D call. The V gene lost 3 bases and the J gene lost 2 bases, with 12 bases spanning the gap. The CDR3 consists of 15 residues. Per the germline V gene, CDR1 is LNHDA and CDR2 is SQIVND (reference sequence). Written as DNA, the CDR3 is TGTGCCAGTAGTATCTGGGTTTCCCCCACAGATACGCAGTATTTT. This sequence encodes CASSIWVSPTDTQYF.

The chain has TRBV6-5 and TRBJ1-2; D perhaps matches TRBD1 (5 bases). Trimming cost V 4 bases and J 2 bases, with 11 bases left between them. The CDR3 contains 14 residues. The germline V gene has CDR1 MNHEY and CDR2 SVGAGI. CDR3 residues: CASSFSRDNYGYTF. For the CDR3, the DNA is TGTGCCAGCAGTTTCAGTCGGGACAACTATGGCTACACCTTC.

The V and J genes are TRBV5-4 and TRBJ2-5; 9 nucleotides line up with TRBD2. Germline V CDR1 and CDR2: SGHNT, YYREEE (reference sequence). The CDR3 loop spans 15 amino acids. The V and J ends lost 1 base and 2 bases, in that order; junction bases with no gene match: 3. CDR3 coding DNA: TGTGCCAGCAGCTTGTTAGCGGGGGTGCAAGAGACCCAGTACTTC. This gives the protein CASSLLAGVQETQYF.

The rearrangement joins TRBV6-6 to TRBJ2-3; 12 bases map to TRBD1. The CDR3 sequence is 15 residues long. Unmatched junction bases numbered 7, after V lost 6 bases and J lost 6 bases. Germline CDR1 MNHNY, CDR2 SVGAGI (reference sequence). This CDR3 is CASRTGQGARDTQYF. CDR3 in DNA: TGTGCCAGCAGAACGGGACAGGGGGCAAGGGATACGCAGTATTTT.

This chain links TRBV6-5 with TRBJ1-3, with 7 bases matching TRBD1. Germline trimming cut 4 bases from V and 5 bases from J; bases unmatched to any gene: 8. Germline CDR1 reads MNHEY; CDR2 reads SVGAGI. The CDR3 has 15 amino acids. This CDR3 reads CASSSPGTARNTIYF. The CDR3, as DNA: TGTGCCAGCAGTTCGCCCGGGACAGCTAGAAACACCATATATTTT.

The sample holds one count of this clone. The chain joins TRBV28 to TRBJ2-1; D possibly matches TRBD1 or TRBD2 (5 bases each). V dropped 7 bases and J dropped 0 bases, with 16 bases sitting between them. CDR1 and CDR2 (germline): MDHEN, SYDVKM. This CDR3 comprises 16 residues. The CDR3 DNA follows: TGTGCCAGCACCAACCCCGGGGCTAGCTCCTACAATGAGCAGTTCTTC. Translating gives CASTNPGASSYNEQFF.

The CDR3 is CAIRTGLGDYEQYF. As DNA, the CDR3 is TGTGCCATCAGAACGGGACTAGGGGATTACGAGCAGTACTTC. The V and J genes are TRBV10-3 and TRBJ2-7; 8 nucleotides line up with TRBD2. In germline, CDR1 is ENHRY, CDR2 SYGVKD. Trimming cost V 6 bases and J 4 bases; bases outside gene matches: 8. The CDR3 sequence is 14 residues long.

J is TRBJ1-2 and V is TRBV5-1; 7 bases are shared with TRBD1. After removal of 0 bases from V and 2 bases from J, the junction contained 4 bases not matched to a gene. Germline V gene data show CDR1 as SGHRS and CDR2 as YFSETQ. The CDR3 has 15 residues. In DNA, the CDR3 is TGCGCCAGCAGCTTGGCCGGACAGGCCAACTATGGCTACACCTTC. The encoded protein is CASSLAGQANYGYTF.

This chain joins TRBV5-1 and TRBJ2-7, with TRBD1 matching 10 bases. V shed 0 bases, J shed 3 bases, and the junction held 6 bases outside the gene matches. Germline V gene data show CDR1 as SGHRS and CDR2 as YFSETQ. The CDR3 runs 16 residues. The DNA of the CDR3 is TGCGCCAGCAGCTTGGGGCTGGGACAGGGGTACTACGAGCAGTACTTC. Translated: CASSLGLGQGYYEQYF.